This paragraph reports one TCR beta chain. Sequenced by immunoSEQ multiplex PCR; TCRdb stores in-frame clones only, minus some. The sample holds 200,000 to 250,000 clones, 70% to 90% seen once. These data come from a study of blood T cell repertoires in COVID-19. Study in general: Sources were T cells, B-cell-depleted T cells, or PBMCs; the material itself was cDNA or gDNA.

Germline CDR1 SNHLY, CDR2 FYNNEI. This CDR3 is built from 15 residues. V dropped 5 bases and J dropped 8; count of bases not matched to a gene: 11. The material sequenced was PBMCs or T cells enriched from blood (not recorded which). V and J are TRBV2 and TRBJ1-2, with 10 bases matching TRBD1. The sequence was collected from a woman in her 50s in a cohort exposed to, infected with or recovered from COVID-19 (not recorded which). CDR3 amino acids: CASSSPGQGVEGYTF. CDR3 in DNA: TGTGCCAGCAGTTCGCCTGGACAGGGGGTTGAGGGCTACACCTTC. Together with reference TRBV2 and TRBJ1-2, the CDR3 gives the full variable domain: EPEVTQTPSHQVTQMGQEVILRCVPISNHLYFYWYRQILGQKVEFLVSFYNNEISEKSEIFDDQFSVERPDGSNFTLKIRSTKLEDSAMYFCASSSPGQGVEGYTFGSGTRLTVV.